Following are 14 T cell receptor beta chains from one sample sequenced in a study of cytomegalovirus exposure and HLA in healthy donors. This PCR relied on a set of 60 Vbeta primers and 13 Jbeta primers. Assay used: immunoSEQ multiplex PCR; TCRdb lists only in-frame clones, some missing. The sample contains about 180,000 clones, roughly 84% of which appear only once. The sample consisted of PBMCs. The receptors were sampled from a girl aged 2 to 9 in good health and CMV-seropositive.

The J gene is TRBJ2-1, the V gene TRBV30; the D gene is possibly TRBD2 (5 bases). CDR1 and CDR2 (germline): GTSNPN, SVGIG (reference sequence). The CDR3 spans 17 residues. Trimming removed 2 bases at V and 9 bases at J, with 26 bases between. The CDR3 region is CAWSPTPRGYLPGEQFF. CDR3 nucleotides: TGTGCCTGGAGTCCGACCCCACGGGGTTACCTGCCCGGTGAGCAGTTCTTC.

Points on this clone: One junction end disagrees with the germline gene, perhaps due to a read error. The rearrangement uses TRBV7-7 and TRBJ2-7; 11 bases align to TRBD1. The germline V gene has CDR1 SSHAT and CDR2 FNYEAQ (reference sequence). This CDR3 has 14 residues. CDR3 protein: CASSWGQGDYEQYF. The CDR3 coding sequence is TGTGCTAGCAGCTGGGGACAGGGGGACTACGAGCAGTACTTC.

This chain connects TRBV9 to TRBJ2-2, with no clear D. CDR3 size: 15 residues. Trimming left V 0 bases short and J 6 bases short, with 12 bases between. Germline V gene sequence: CDR1 SGDLS, CDR2 YYNGEE. Here the CDR3 reads CASSVDHLVAGELFF. CDR3 coding DNA: TGTGCCAGCAGCGTAGACCACCTAGTGGCCGGGGAGCTGTTTTTT.

The chain has TRBV19 and TRBJ1-1, with 12 bases aligning to TRBD1. CDR1 is LNHDA and CDR2 is SQIVND in the germline V gene (reference sequence). The CDR3 is made up of 15 amino acids. With 1 base clipped from V and 10 bases from J, the junction kept 7 bases outside the gene matches. The CDR3 loop is CASSIGGTGGMRAFF. In DNA, the CDR3 is TGTGCCAGTAGTATAGGAGGGACAGGGGGCATGAGAGCTTTCTTT.

The genes are TRBV19 and TRBJ1-5, with TRBD1 as a possible D gene (6 bases). The V gene lost 4 bases and the J gene lost 0 bases, with 16 bases spanning the gap. The CDR3 spans 17 residues. The germline V gene encodes CDR1 LNHDA and CDR2 SQIVND (reference sequence). In nucleotides, the CDR3 is TGTGCCAGTAGTACTGCGGGGGCCGCTTATAGCAATCAGCCCCAGCATTTT. Protein: CASSTAGAAYSNQPQHF.

The V call is TRBV10-3, the J call TRBJ2-7, with D possibly being TRBD1 (6 bases). Germline V CDR1 and CDR2: ENHRY, SYGVKD. This CDR3 is 13 amino acids long. V was shortened by 10 bases and J by 3 bases, with 16 bases between the two germline ends. The CDR3 is CATIEGQSYEQYF. The DNA of the CDR3 is TGTGCCACCATCGAAGGACAGAGCTACGAGCAGTACTTC.

The J gene is TRBJ2-7, the V gene TRBV29-1; 9 nucleotides agree with TRBD1. J lost 1 base, V lost 6 bases, and 7 bases had no gene match. The CDR3 runs 14 residues. Germline lookup yields CDR1 SQVTM and CDR2 ANQGSEA. Written as DNA, the CDR3 is TGCAGCGTCGGGACAGGGTTTTTATCCTACGAGCAGTACTTC. This sequence encodes CSVGTGFLSYEQYF.

The chain recombines TRBV19 with TRBJ1-2; D perhaps matches TRBD1 (5 bases). The CDR3 consists of 15 residues. Between the trimmed V and J ends, which lost 0 bases and 6 bases, there was a span of 14 bases. Per the germline V gene, CDR1 is LNHDA and CDR2 is SQIVND (reference sequence). CDR3 coding DNA: TGTGCCAGTAGTATAGAACAGGCTAAACTAAATGGCTACACCTTC. Its translation is CASSIEQAKLNGYTF.

V usage is TRBV30 and J usage is TRBJ2-1; 8 bases map to TRBD2. CDR1 and CDR2 from the germline V gene are GTSNPN and SVGIG (reference sequence). CDR3 length equals 14 residues. The J segment lost 0 bases and the V segment lost 5 bases, leaving 3 bases of the junction unmatched. This chain's CDR3 is CAWGAGGSYNEQFF. The CDR3 region has the DNA TGTGCCTGGGGTGCGGGGGGCTCCTACAATGAGCAGTTCTTC.

This clone was seen only a few times. The V gene is TRBV6-5, the J gene TRBJ1-1; 7 nucleotides line up with TRBD1. CDR1 and CDR2 (germline): MNHEY, SVGAGI. Germline trimming cut 0 bases from V and 1 base from J; bases unmatched to any gene: 2. This CDR3 is 15 amino acids long. CDR3 loop: CASSYSTGKNTEAFF. Here the CDR3 DNA reads TGTGCCAGCAGTTACTCGACAGGGAAGAACACTGAAGCTTTCTTT.

CDR3 amino acids: CATSGSGEKLFF. The CDR3, as DNA: TGTGCCACCAGTGGCTCGGGTGAAAAACTGTTTTTT. This chain joins TRBV15 and TRBJ1-4; D uncertain. The CDR3 runs 12 residues. Germline CDR1 is LNHNV and CDR2 is YYDKDF (reference sequence). V lost 6 bases to trimming and J lost 7 bases, with 9 bases between them.

The chain carries TRBV28 and TRBJ1-2, with 9 positions matching TRBD1. The CDR3 is 15 amino acids. Losses at the gene ends were 3 bases for V and 2 bases for J; bases not matched to a gene: 4. Germline CDR1 is MDHEN and CDR2 is SYDVKM. For the CDR3, the DNA is TGTGCCAGCAGTTTGGGTGGGACAGGGAACTATGGCTACACCTTC. It codes for CASSLGGTGNYGYTF.

Remarks on this clone: Compared with germline, one end of the junction differs, possibly owing to a read error. The chain recombines TRBV20-1 with TRBJ2-1, with 8 nucleotides matching TRBD2. Per the germline V gene, CDR1 is DFQATT and CDR2 is SNEGSKA (reference sequence). The CDR3 loop spans 11 amino acids. The CDR3: CSGLDYNEQFF. The CDR3 DNA follows: TGTTCGGGACTAGACTACAATGAGCAGTTCTTC.

CDR3 sequence: CASSMASGRGETQYF. CDR3 coding DNA: TGTGCCAGTAGTATGGCCAGCGGGAGAGGAGAGACCCAGTACTTC. V is TRBV19 and J is TRBJ2-5, with 8 bases fitting TRBD2. This CDR3 contains 15 residues. Germline CDR1 reads LNHDA; CDR2 reads SQIVND (reference sequence). After removal of 3 bases from V and 4 bases from J, the junction contained 7 bases not matched to a gene.